The rows below give T cell receptor beta chains drawn from one sample of a study of metastatic and nonmetastatic thyroid tumors. TCRdb called clones again from the PCR reads with MiXCR. The sample has 30,000 to 40,000 clones, 25% to 35% seen once; the top ten hold around 7.6%. Sequencing was done on a sample of blood. The source of these receptors is a female donor with papillary thyroid cancer or a benign thyroid nodule (not recorded which). Some clones in this sample may be carry-over from other donors' samples. CDR3s include the opening cysteine and the closing phenylalanine or tryptophan. The D gene is left open where the match is weak. A row's size may be missing; if present it is once, few, many or a size class.

TRBV5-1	NA	TRBJ1-2	NA	CASSLDSARIYGYTF	TGCGCCAGCAGCTTGGACTCTGCACGGATCTATGGCTACACCTTC
TRBV5-6	NA	TRBJ2-5	TRBD2	CASSSSGTSGTYQETQYF	TGTGCCAGCAGCTCCTCCGGGACTAGCGGGACGTACCAAGAGACCCAGTACTTC
TRBV18	many	TRBJ2-7	TRBD2	CAAATSASSYEQYF	TGTGCCGCCGCGACTAGCGCGAGCTCCTACGAGCAGTACTTC
TRBV20-1	NA	TRBJ2-7	NA	CSASQTGMLYEQYF	TGCAGTGCTTCTCAGACGGGGATGTTGTACGAGCAGTACTTC
TRBV6-1	medium-sized	TRBJ1-3	NA	CASSEGMGSGNTIYF	TGTGCCAGCAGTGAAGGTATGGGCTCTGGAAACACCATATATTTT
TRBV18	NA	TRBJ2-7	NA	CASSQAVRASPSEQYF	TGTGCCAGCTCCCAAGCCGTCCGGGCCAGCCCGAGTGAGCAGTACTTC
TRBV25-1	many	TRBJ1-2	NA	CASGPGADGYTF	TGTGCCAGCGGGCCCGGGGCTGATGGCTACACCTTC
TRBV12-5	many	TRBJ2-1	TRBD2	CASGRPGTSRDEQFF	TGTGCTAGTGGTCGCCCCGGGACTAGCCGTGATGAGCAGTTCTTC
TRBV13	many	TRBJ1-2	TRBD1	CASSLFADRANYGYTF	TGTGCCAGCAGCTTATTTGCGGACAGGGCCAACTATGGCTACACCTTC
TRBV5-1	NA	TRBJ1-5	NA	CASIPDGRNQPQHF	TGCGCCAGCATCCCGGACGGGCGCAACCAGCCCCAGCATTTT
TRBV6-1	medium-sized	TRBJ1-2	TRBD1	CASRGQGAGGYGYTF	TGTGCCAGCAGGGGACAGGGGGCAGGGGGTTATGGCTACACCTTC
TRBV6-2/TRBV6-3	many	TRBJ2-7	NA	CASSLSPPATGWDAYEQYF	TGTGCCAGCAGTCTCTCCCCCCCAGCCACAGGGTGGGACGCGTACGAGCAGTACTTC
TRBV10-2	few	TRBJ2-7	NA	CASSETGTGFYQQYF	TGCGCCAGCAGTGAAACCGGCACAGGGTTCTACCAGCAGTACTTC
TRBV5-6	NA	TRBJ1-6	NA	CASSLATGIGAPPLHF	TGTGCCAGCAGCTTGGCTACAGGGATCGGTGCACCACCCCTCCACTTT
TRBV15	NA	TRBJ1-2	NA	CATSIAVLFQGYGYTF	TGTGCCACCAGCATAGCCGTTCTCTTTCAGGGCTATGGCTACACCTTC
TRBV18	NA	TRBJ2-7	TRBD2	CASTPLAGPRYEQYF	TGTGCCAGCACACCACTAGCGGGACCGCGCTACGAGCAGTACTTC
TRBV5-1	NA	TRBJ2-3	NA	CASSLVGGLGTDTQYF	TGCGCCAGCAGCTTGGTAGGGGGGCTGGGCACAGATACGCAGTATTTT
TRBV5-1	few	TRBJ1-3	NA	CASSPPPINTIYF	TGCGCCAGCAGCCCCCCCCCGATTAACACCATATATTTT
TRBV6-1	NA	TRBJ2-5	TRBD2	CASSSMSSGQETQYF	TGTGCCAGCAGCTCGATGTCTAGCGGCCAAGAGACCCAGTACTTC
TRBV19	few	TRBJ2-5	NA	CAGSPQGGETQYF	TGTGCCGGTAGTCCGCAGGGGGGAGAGACCCAGTACTTC
TRBV2	NA	TRBJ1-5	NA	CASSGQFGNQPQHF	TGTGCCAGCAGTGGACAGTTCGGCAATCAGCCCCAGCATTTT
TRBV5-8	once	TRBJ2-3	NA	CASRRGLASDTQYF	TGTGCCAGCAGGAGAGGACTTGCCTCAGATACGCAGTATTTT
TRBV7-9	NA	TRBJ2-5	TRBD1	CASSETGGGQETQYF	TGTGCCAGCAGTGAGACAGGGGGTGGTCAAGAGACCCAGTACTTC
TRBV30	medium-sized	TRBJ1-2	NA	CAWSVPQRGGYTF	TGTGCCTGGAGTGTACCACAGCGGGGGGGCTACACCTTC
TRBV18	many	TRBJ2-4	NA	CASRDPGAKNIQYF	TGTGCCAGCCGGGACCCTGGCGCCAAAAACATTCAGTACTTC
TRBV30	few	TRBJ1-1	NA	CAWNRGQNTEAFF	TGTGCCTGGAATCGGGGGCAGAACACTGAAGCTTTCTTT
TRBV6-1	few	TRBJ1-1	NA	CASSEGMNTEAFF	TGTGCCAGCAGTGAAGGGATGAACACTGAAGCTTTCTTT
TRBV5-1	many	TRBJ2-3	NA	CASSLGIGTASTDTQYF	TGCGCCAGCAGCTTGGGCATCGGGACTGCTAGCACAGATACGCAGTATTTT
TRBV9	NA	TRBJ1-1	NA	CASSVAGTNTEAFF	TGTGCCAGCAGCGTAGCAGGAACGAACACTGAAGCTTTCTTT
TRBV11-2	NA	TRBJ2-7	NA	CASSHARDKKQYF	TGTGCCAGCAGCCACGCCCGGGACAAAAAGCAGTACTTC
TRBV3-1	NA	TRBJ1-1	NA	CASSQEGKGYMNTEAFF	TGTGCCAGCAGCCAAGAGGGGAAGGGGTACATGAACACTGAAGCTTTCTTT
TRBV20-1	many	TRBJ2-1	TRBD1	CSAGTGESYNEQFF	TGCAGTGCTGGGACAGGGGAATCCTACAATGAGCAGTTCTTC
TRBV6-5	many	TRBJ1-1	NA	CASSYSGVGGTEAFF	TGTGCCAGCAGTTACTCCGGGGTGGGCGGCACTGAAGCTTTCTTT
TRBV6-1	few	TRBJ2-2	NA	CASSAFGLSGNTGELFF	TGTGCCAGCAGTGCTTTTGGGCTATCGGGAAACACCGGGGAGCTGTTTTTT
TRBV19	few	TRBJ1-2	TRBD1	CASRRLQGFAGYTF	TGTGCCAGTAGGAGGCTACAGGGGTTTGCTGGCTACACCTTC
TRBV9	many	TRBJ1-2	NA	CASSVDRNYGYTF	TGTGCCAGCAGCGTAGACAGGAACTATGGCTACACCTTC
TRBV9	many	TRBJ2-5	NA	CASSVAGTQETQYF	TGTGCCAGCAGCGTAGCAGGCACGCAAGAGACCCAGTACTTC
TRBV6-1	many	TRBJ2-5	NA	CASSSPQRPRETQYF	TGTGCCAGCAGTTCGCCCCAGCGGCCCCGAGAGACCCAGTACTTC